A selection of T cell receptor beta chains follows, all from one sample in a study of beta chain features in type 1 diabetes. The protocol was immunoSEQ multiplex PCR, while the TCRdb copy is restricted to in-frame clones and leaves out a portion. The table shows around 310,000 clones, with about 13% occurring only once. The sequencing input was naive CD4+ T cells from blood. The source of these receptors is a woman aged 18-29 years with type 1 diabetes. Each CDR3 is given with its conserved first and last residue. Each record gives: D gene, V gene, clone size, J gene, CDR3 DNA, CDR3 protein. D genes are given only for firm matches. Clone size is not always given. Where it is, it says once, few, many or a class for expanded clones.

>.|TRBV28|.|TRBJ1-2
TGTGCCAGCAGCGAGGGATACAACTATGGCTACACCTTC
CASSEGYNYGYTF
>TRBD1|TRBV7-9|.|TRBJ2-5
TGTGCCAGCAGCTTCTCAGGGGGAGAGACCCAGTACTTC
CASSFSGGETQYF
>.|TRBV29-1|.|TRBJ2-2
TGCAGCGTTAACTCCAACACCGGGGAGCTGTTTTTT
CSVNSNTGELFF
>TRBD2|TRBV7-9|.|TRBJ2-3
TGTGCCAGCAGATGGGCTAGCGGGAGGAGCACAGATACGCAGTATTTT
CASRWASGRSTDTQYF
>TRBD1|TRBV30|.|TRBJ1-2
TGTGCCTGGAGTTTACAGGGGGTCGAAAGGAGAGGCTACACCTTC
CAWSLQGVERRGYTF
>TRBD2|TRBV9|.|TRBJ2-1
TGTGCCACAGGCCCGGGACTAGCTAACAATGAGCAGTTCTTC
CATGPGLANNEQFF
>.|TRBV2|few|TRBJ2-1
TGTGCCAGCAGTGAAGATCGCCGGTACTTCCATGAGCAGTTCTTC
CASSEDRRYFHEQFF
>.|TRBV30|few|TRBJ1-2
TGTGCCGGACAGTTAGGGTGGTACGGCTACACCTTC
CAGQLGWYGYTF
>.|TRBV5-1|.|TRBJ2-5
TGCGCCAGCAGCTTATACAGGGCTCAAGAGACCCAGTACTTC
CASSLYRAQETQYF
>TRBD2|TRBV18|.|TRBJ2-3
TGTGCCAGCTCATCGGGACTAGCAGGGAATACGCAGTATTTT
CASSSGLAGNTQYF
>.|TRBV2|few|TRBJ1-1
TGTGCCAGCACTCTCACTGAAGCTTTCTTT
CASTLTEAFF
>.|TRBV9|.|TRBJ2-4
TGTGCCAGCAGCGTAGGGGCAGGGAGGAGGGCCAAAAACATTCAGTACTTC
CASSVGAGRRAKNIQYF
>TRBD1|TRBV28|.|TRBJ2-4
TGTGCCAGCGCTCGGACAGGGGACAAAAACATTCAGTACTTC
CASARTGDKNIQYF
>.|TRBV11-2|few|TRBJ2-7
TGTGCCAGCAGCTTAGTGCGGCGGGAACACATCGAGCAGTACTTC
CASSLVRREHIEQYF
>TRBD2|TRBV7-9|few|TRBJ2-5
TGTGCCAGCAGCTTCGGAGGACTAGCGGGAGAGACCCAGTACTTC
CASSFGGLAGETQYF
>TRBD1|TRBV19|.|TRBJ2-5
TGTGCCAGTAGTCCGACAGGGGCGCAGACCCAGTACTTC
CASSPTGAQTQYF
>TRBD2|TRBV28|few|TRBJ2-7
TGTGCCAGCAACTCCGGGACTAGCGGGGGAAAACAGTACTTC
CASNSGTSGGKQYF
>.|TRBV19|.|TRBJ2-3
TGTGCCAGTGGGTGGGCTAGCACAGATACGCAGTATTTT
CASGWASTDTQYF
>.|TRBV9|.|TRBJ2-1
TGTGCCAGCAGCGTAGGAGGGACTGCCTTGAACAATGAGCAGTTCTTC
CASSVGGTALNNEQFF
>.|TRBV4-2|few|TRBJ1-2
TGTGCCAGCAGCCAAGACCGAGAGAATGGCTACACCTTC
CASSQDRENGYTF
>TRBD2|TRBV29-1|.|TRBJ2-1
TGCAGCGTTGGCCGGACTAGCGGGTACAATGAGCAGTTCTTC
CSVGRTSGYNEQFF
>TRBD1|TRBV5-1|.|TRBJ2-7
TGCGCCAGCAGCTTGGCCGTGGGACAGGGGGCCTACGAGCAGTACTTC
CASSLAVGQGAYEQYF
>TRBD2|TRBV9|.|TRBJ2-5
TGTGCCAGCTCGAGACTAGCGGGTCAAGAGACCCAGTACTTC
CASSRLAGQETQYF
>TRBD1|TRBV7-6|.|TRBJ2-3
TGTGCCAGCAGCCGAAGGACAGGACGGACTTCAGATACGCAGTATTTT
CASSRRTGRTSDTQYF
>TRBD2|TRBV5-1|.|TRBJ2-3
TGCGCCAGCAGCTTGGAGTGGACTAGCGGCAGTACGCAGTATTTT
CASSLEWTSGSTQYF
>TRBD1|TRBV5-1|few|TRBJ2-2
TGCGCCAGCAGCTCCCTATATTCCAGGGGGTCTGGGGAGCTGTTTTTT
CASSSLYSRGSGELFF
>.|TRBV2|.|TRBJ1-5
TGTGCCAGCAGTGAAGAGAGTTATAGCAATCAGCCCCAGCATTTT
CASSEESYSNQPQHF
>TRBD1|TRBV19|.|TRBJ2-1
TGTGCCAGTAGTATGGGACAGGTGTATTACAATGAGCAGTTCTTC
CASSMGQVYYNEQFF
>TRBD1|TRBV9|many|TRBJ2-4
TGTGCCAGCAGCGTAGGGGGAGGACAGGGAGTCATTCAGTACTTC
CASSVGGGQGVIQYF
>.|TRBV5-1|few|TRBJ2-3
TGCGCCAGCAGTCTCAGTACAGATACGCAGTATTTT
CASSLSTDTQYF
>.|TRBV27|few|TRBJ2-7
TGTGCCAGCAGTTTATCGAACGGCTACGAGCAGTACTTC
CASSLSNGYEQYF
>TRBD1|TRBV6-5|.|TRBJ2-7
TGTGCCAGCGCTATGACAGGGGGCGCCTCCTACGAGCAGTACTTC
CASAMTGGASYEQYF
>.|TRBV6-1|.|TRBJ2-4
TGTGCCAGCAGTATCCTAAACATTCAGTACTTC
CASSILNIQYF
>.|TRBV28|.|TRBJ1-4
TGTGCCAGCAGTTTGGCGGGGGTAGGGGAAAAACTGTTTTTT
CASSLAGVGEKLFF
>TRBD1|TRBV7-9|.|TRBJ1-5
TGTGCCAGCAGCTCCGACAGGGCAATTTGGCAGCATTTT
CASSSDRAIWQHF
>TRBD2|TRBV5-1|.|TRBJ2-1
TGCGCCAGCATGATAGCGGGAGACTACAATGAGCAGTTCTTC
CASMIAGDYNEQFF
>TRBD2|TRBV15|many|TRBJ2-1
TGTGCCACCAGGCTAGCGGGAGGGGATGAGCAGTTCTTC
CATRLAGGDEQFF
>.|TRBV9|.|TRBJ1-2
TGTGCCAGCAGCGCTACCGGACAGATCTATGGCTACACCTTC
CASSATGQIYGYTF
>TRBD2|TRBV4-3|few|TRBJ2-1
TGCGCCAGCAGCCATACCGGGACTAGCGTAGGGAATGAGCAGTTCTTC
CASSHTGTSVGNEQFF
>.|TRBV29-1|many|TRBJ2-7
TGCAGCGGAGGGGAAAACAGGGTTGGCGAGCAGTACTTC
CSGGENRVGEQYF
>TRBD1|TRBV7-9|.|TRBJ1-2
TGTGCCAGCAGCTTAGTCAGGCCAAGTGGACAGGCTGGCTACACCTTC
CASSLVRPSGQAGYTF
>TRBD2|TRBV7-9|.|TRBJ2-5
TGTGCCAGCAACACCCATAGCGGGAGTAGAGAGACCCAGTACTTC
CASNTHSGSRETQYF
>TRBD1|TRBV5-4|few|TRBJ1-2
TGTGCCAGCAGTTGGACAGGGGGTTCGGGCTACACCTTC
CASSWTGGSGYTF
>.|TRBV29-1|.|TRBJ2-3
TGCAGCCTTAGTTACGGGGATACGCAGTATTTT
CSLSYGDTQYF
>.|TRBV7-2|few|TRBJ2-5
TGTGCCAGCAGCCCGTTGCGGGAAGAGACCCAGTACTTC
CASSPLREETQYF
>TRBD1|TRBV4-3|.|TRBJ1-3
TGCGCCAGCAGCCAAGCTCCCAACGGACAGGGTTTAAACGGAAACACCATATATTTT
CASSQAPNGQGLNGNTIYF
>TRBD1|TRBV19|.|TRBJ2-3
TGTGCCAGTAGTCCCAATAAACGGACAGGCAGCACAGATACGCAGTATTTT
CASSPNKRTGSTDTQYF
>.|TRBV9|.|TRBJ1-2
TGTGCCAGCAGCCCTAGCCTTCGGTCTAGCTATGGCTACACCTTC
CASSPSLRSSYGYTF
>.|TRBV15|.|TRBJ2-7
TGTGCCACCAGCAACCCAGGCCACGAGCAGTACTTC
CATSNPGHEQYF
>.|TRBV30|.|TRBJ2-3
TGTGCCTGGAGTGGAGCAGATACGCAGTATTTT
CAWSGADTQYF
>.|TRBV18|.|TRBJ2-2
TGTGCCAGCTCACCAGTGGGCGGGACGAACACCGGGGAGCTGTTTTTT
CASSPVGGTNTGELFF
>.|TRBV29-1|.|TRBJ2-5
TGCAGCGTCGGCACCCCAGGGCGCCGTGGGGAGACCCAGTACTTC
CSVGTPGRRGETQYF
>TRBD1|TRBV7-2|few|TRBJ1-5
TGTGCCAGCAGCGCCCAGACAGGGAGCCGAGGCAATCAGCCCCAGCATTTT
CASSAQTGSRGNQPQHF
>.|TRBV21-1|.|TRBJ1-3
TGTGCCAGCAGCAAAAGGACAGGGGATGGAAACACCATATATTTT
CASSKRTGDGNTIYF
>TRBD1|TRBV29-1|.|TRBJ2-7
TGCAGCGTCAGACAGGGGTTTGGCTACGAGCAGTACTTC
CSVRQGFGYEQYF